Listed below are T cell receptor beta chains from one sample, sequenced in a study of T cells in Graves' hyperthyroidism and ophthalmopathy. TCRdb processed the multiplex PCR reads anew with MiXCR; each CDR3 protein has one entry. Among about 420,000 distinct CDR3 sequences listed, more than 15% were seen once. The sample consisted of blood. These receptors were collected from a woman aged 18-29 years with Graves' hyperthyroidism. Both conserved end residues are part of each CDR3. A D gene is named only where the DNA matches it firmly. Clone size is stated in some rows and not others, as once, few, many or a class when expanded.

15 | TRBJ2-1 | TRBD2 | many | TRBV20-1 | TGCAGTGCTAGAGTCCTAGCGGGAGATCTCAATGAGCAGTTCTTC | CSARVLAGDLNEQFF
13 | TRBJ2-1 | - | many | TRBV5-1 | TGCGCCAGCACCCCCGGGGGCGGTGAAGAGCAGTTCTTC | CASTPGGGEEQFF
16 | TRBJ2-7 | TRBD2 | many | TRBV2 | TGTGCCAGCAGTGAAATAGGGGCTAGCGGGAGCTACGAGCAGTACTTC | CASSEIGASGSYEQYF
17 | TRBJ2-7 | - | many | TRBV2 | TGTGCCAGCAGTGGTAAAGACCTCACTAGTCGCTTGTCTGAGCAGTACTTC | CASSGKDLTSRLSEQYF
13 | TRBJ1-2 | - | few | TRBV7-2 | TGTGCCAGCAGCTTAGGACTGTACTATGGCTACACCTTC | CASSLGLYYGYTF
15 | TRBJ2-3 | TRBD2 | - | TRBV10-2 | TGCGCCAGCAGTTTTCCTAGCGGAGCCACAGATACGCAGTATTTT | CASSFPSGATDTQYF
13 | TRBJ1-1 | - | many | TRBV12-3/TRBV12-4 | TGTGCCCACCAGGTATCGGGGACCAATGAAGCTTTCTTT | CAHQVSGTNEAFF
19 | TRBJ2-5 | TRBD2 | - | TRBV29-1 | TGCAGCGTCGCAGGGCTTGGTGCTAGCGGGGACCTGTCACAAGAGACCCAGTACTTC | CSVAGLGASGDLSQETQYF
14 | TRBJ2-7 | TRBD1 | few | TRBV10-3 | TGTGCCATCAGTGACCGACAGGGGGTCAACGAGCAGTACTTC | CAISDRQGVNEQYF
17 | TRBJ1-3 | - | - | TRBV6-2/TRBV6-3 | TGTGCCAGCAGAAAAAGGAGGGAAAGCTTCTCTGGAAACACCATATATTTT | CASRKRRESFSGNTIYF
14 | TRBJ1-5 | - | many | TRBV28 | TGTGCCAGCAGTCCCGACCCGGGCAGCGGGCCCCAGCATTTT | CASSPDPGSGPQHF
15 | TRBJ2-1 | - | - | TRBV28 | TGTGCCAGCAGGGGACAAGGAAACTCCTACAATGAGCAGTTCTTC | CASRGQGNSYNEQFF
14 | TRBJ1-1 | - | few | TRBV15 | TGTGCCACGCGCCATCCGGGGGGGAACACTGAAGCTTTCTTT | CATRHPGGNTEAFF
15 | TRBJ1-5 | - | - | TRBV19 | TGTGCCAGTAGGACCGGCAGGGGATCATATCAGCCCCAGCATTTT | CASRTGRGSYQPQHF
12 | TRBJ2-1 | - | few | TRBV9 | TGTGCCAGCAGCGCCCCAGGGCCCAAGCAGTTCTTC | CASSAPGPKQFF
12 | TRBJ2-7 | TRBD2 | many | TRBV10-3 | TGTGCCATTCGGGAGCGGGAGAACGAGCAGTACTTC | CAIRERENEQYF
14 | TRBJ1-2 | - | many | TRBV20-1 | TGCAGTGCTAGAGAGAGGCGAACTAACTATGGCTACACCTTC | CSARERRTNYGYTF
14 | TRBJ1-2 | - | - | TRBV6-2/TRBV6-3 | TGTGCCAGCAGTTACTCTTGGGATGTTCGGGGCTACACCTTC | CASSYSWDVRGYTF
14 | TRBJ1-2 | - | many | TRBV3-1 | TGTGCCAGCAGCCCAACCCAGACAGCGTATGGCTACACCTTC | CASSPTQTAYGYTF
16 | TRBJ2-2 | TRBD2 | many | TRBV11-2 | TGTGCCAGCAACCACCCTAGCGGGGGCTTGACCGGGGAGCTGTTTTTT | CASNHPSGGLTGELFF
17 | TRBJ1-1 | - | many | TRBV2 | TGTGCCAGCAGCCTGCCGACATCCGAGGCGATGAACACTGAAGCTTTCTTT | CASSLPTSEAMNTEAFF
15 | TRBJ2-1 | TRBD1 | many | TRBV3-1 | TGTGCCAGCAGCCGGACAGGGCCCAACAACAATGAGCAGTTCTTC | CASSRTGPNNNEQFF
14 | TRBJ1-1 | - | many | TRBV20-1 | TGCAGTGCTAGTCCTGACAGCCTGAACACTGAAGCTTTCTTT | CSASPDSLNTEAFF
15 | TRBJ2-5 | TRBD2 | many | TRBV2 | TGTGCCAGCAGTTGGGGTAGCGGGGGCCAAGAGACCCAGTACTTC | CASSWGSGGQETQYF
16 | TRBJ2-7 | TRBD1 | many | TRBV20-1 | TGCAGTGCTAGAACCCGACCGGGACAGGGGAAGGGCGAGCAGTACTTC | CSARTRPGQGKGEQYF
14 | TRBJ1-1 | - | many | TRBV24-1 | TGTGCCACCAGTGATTCGGTAGGGAACACTGAAGCTTTCTTT | CATSDSVGNTEAFF
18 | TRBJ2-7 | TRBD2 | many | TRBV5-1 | TGCGCCAGCAGCAGGGGACTAGCGGGGGCCAAGTCGGGATACGAGCAGTACTTC | CASSRGLAGAKSGYEQYF
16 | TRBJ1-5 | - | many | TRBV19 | TGTGCCAGTAGTATGGATGTCGTCCCCGGCAATCAGCCCCAGCATTTT | CASSMDVVPGNQPQHF
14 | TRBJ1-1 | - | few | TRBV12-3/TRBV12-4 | TGTGCCAGCAGGAGAGGCGTATGGAACACTGAAGCTTTCTTT | CASRRGVWNTEAFF
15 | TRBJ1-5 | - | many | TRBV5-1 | TGCGCCAGCAGCTTGGCAGGGCGGGTCAATCAGCCCCAGCATTTT | CASSLAGRVNQPQHF
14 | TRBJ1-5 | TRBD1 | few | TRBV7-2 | TGTGCCAGCAGAAAGACAGGGGGAGATCAGCCCCAGCATTTT | CASRKTGGDQPQHF
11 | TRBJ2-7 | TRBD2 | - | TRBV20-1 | TGCAGTTCAAGGGACTACTACGAGCAGTACTTC | CSSRDYYEQYF